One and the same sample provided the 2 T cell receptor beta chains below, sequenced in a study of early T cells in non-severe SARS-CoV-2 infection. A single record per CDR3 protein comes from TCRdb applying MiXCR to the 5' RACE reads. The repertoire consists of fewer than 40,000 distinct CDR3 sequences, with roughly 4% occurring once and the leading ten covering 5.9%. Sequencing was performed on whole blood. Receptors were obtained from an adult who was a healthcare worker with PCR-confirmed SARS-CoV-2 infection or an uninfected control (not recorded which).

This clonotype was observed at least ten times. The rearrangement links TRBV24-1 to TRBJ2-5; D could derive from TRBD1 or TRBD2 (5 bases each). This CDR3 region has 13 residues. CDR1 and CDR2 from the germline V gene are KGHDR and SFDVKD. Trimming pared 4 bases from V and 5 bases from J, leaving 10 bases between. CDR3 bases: TGTGCCACCAGTGACCCGGGACGTGAGACCCAGTACTTC. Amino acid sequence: CATSDPGRETQYF.

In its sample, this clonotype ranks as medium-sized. The CDR3 DNA reads TGCGCCAGCAGCCAGCGCGCGGATACGCAGTATTTT. Residues: CASSQRADTQYF. The chain carries TRBV4-3 and TRBJ2-3; D gene unclear. The CDR3 length is 12 residues. CDR1 LGHNA and CDR2 YSLEER come from the germline V gene. V lost 3 bases, J lost 6 bases, and 7 bases lay in between.